Many counts were recorded for the clone carrying this T cell receptor (beta chain). The data belong to a study of T-cell reconstitution after alpha-beta-depleted transplantation in children. Library preparation (for TCRbeta) was performed with unique molecular identifiers. A single record per CDR3 protein comes from TCRdb applying MiXCR to the PCR reads. The table records some 200,000 distinct CDR3 sequences, about 8.7% of them present only once. Per the germline V gene, CDR1 is SNHLY and CDR2 is FYNNEI. Unmatched junction bases numbered 6, after V lost 8 bases and J lost 4 bases. The CDR3 length is 14 residues.

The material was PBMCs, mostly from graft donor cells, obtained 360 days after TCRalphabeta/CD19-depleted stem cell transplant. The origin of this receptor is a male patient aged 2-9 years who had a stem cell transplant for acute myeloid leukemia, so the T cells may come from the graft donor. The chain links TRBV2 to TRBJ2-7; TRBD2 matches at 12 bases. This CDR3 is CASLTSGSGYEQYF. CDR3 bases: TGTGCCAGCCTGACTAGCGGGAGCGGATACGAGCAGTACTTC.